Below, one T cell receptor beta chain is given with its context. This clonotype appeared many times. What this receptor recognizes is not known. Base quality data are lacking; no much larger clone is found one base away. The axillary draining lymph nodes of breast cancer patients were the source of the lymph node samples. Sequencing used an Illumina HiSeq 2000. Multiplex PCR amplification was used to generate the TCR beta chain libraries. The amplified TCR beta chain products were analyzed by high-throughput sequencing. The public reads were quality trimmed at Q25 with fastp and then assembled into clones with MiXCR by TCRdb, keeping productive beta chains. When rows share a CDR3 protein, they turn into one entry using the most common DNA and genes. This sample is represented by 200,000 to 300,000 distinct CDR3 sequences; around 30% of them were singletons. In total, the top ten clones hold more than 0.85% of the sample.

This sample is part of a study of breast tumors, draining lymph nodes, adjacent tissues (dated by TCRdb to 2016 to 2017). About the investigation overall: The study compared TCR beta repertoires across tumor, adjacent nontumor tissue and axillary lymph nodes from breast cancer patients. In human breast cancer, the study set out to evaluate how tumor, surrounding tissue and draining lymph node repertoires relate to one another and whether T cells may move between these sites. The paper's findings and limits, for the study overall: T-cell repertoire diversity in tumors was found to be lower than in lymph nodes but higher than in nontumor tissue, and preferential V and J gene usage was observed. Rather than being directly demonstrated, the conclusion that tumor T cells originate in lymph nodes was presented as consistent with a hypothesis. The data were considered consistent with most tumor T cells being derived from the lymph node and subsequently expanding within tumor tissue. Tumor and nontumor tissue repertoires were significantly more similar in luminal-like than in basal-like breast cancer.

Sequencing used axillary lymph node tissue. This sequence originates from a female donor with breast cancer. Some clones in this sample may be carry-over from other donors' samples.

CDR3 reads: CASSISVLSGGSTDTQYF. Read as DNA, the sequence is TGTGCCAGTAGTATCTCCGTACTGAGCGGAGGTAGCACAGATACGCAGTATTTT. The rearranged chain carries TRBV19 and TRBJ2-3, and perhaps TRBD2 as D gene, on 5 matching bases. CDR1 and CDR2 are drawn from the germline V gene (reference sequence): LNHDA, SQIVND. The CDR3 starts with the cysteine, ends with the phenylalanine, and has 18 residues. Only the CDR3 portion is preserved as DNA: 54 bases, with reading frame beginning at the first base. V is clipped by 3 bases and J by 0 bases, and the sequence between their germline boundaries is 19 bases long.